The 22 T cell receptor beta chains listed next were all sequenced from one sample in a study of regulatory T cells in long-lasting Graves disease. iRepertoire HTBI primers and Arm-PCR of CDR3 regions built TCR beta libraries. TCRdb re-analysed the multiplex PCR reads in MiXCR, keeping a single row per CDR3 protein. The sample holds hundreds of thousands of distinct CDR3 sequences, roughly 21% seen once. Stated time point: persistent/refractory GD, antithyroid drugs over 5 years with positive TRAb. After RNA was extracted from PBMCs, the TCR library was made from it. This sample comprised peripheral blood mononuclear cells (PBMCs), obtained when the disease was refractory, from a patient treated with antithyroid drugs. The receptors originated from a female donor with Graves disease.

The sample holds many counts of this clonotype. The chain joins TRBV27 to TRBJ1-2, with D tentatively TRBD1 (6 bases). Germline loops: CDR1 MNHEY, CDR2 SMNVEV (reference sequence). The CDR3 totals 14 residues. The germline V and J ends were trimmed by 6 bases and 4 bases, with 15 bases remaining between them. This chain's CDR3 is CASSLTGYSYGYTF. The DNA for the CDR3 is TGTGCCAGCAGCTTGACAGGCTACAGCTATGGCTACACCTTC.

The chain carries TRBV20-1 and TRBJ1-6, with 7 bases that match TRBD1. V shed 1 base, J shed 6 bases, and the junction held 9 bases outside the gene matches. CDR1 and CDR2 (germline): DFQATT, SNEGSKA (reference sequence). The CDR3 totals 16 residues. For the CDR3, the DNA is TGCAGTGCTAGAGTTTCATGGACAGGACTTAATTCACCCCTCCACTTT. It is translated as CSARVSWTGLNSPLHF.

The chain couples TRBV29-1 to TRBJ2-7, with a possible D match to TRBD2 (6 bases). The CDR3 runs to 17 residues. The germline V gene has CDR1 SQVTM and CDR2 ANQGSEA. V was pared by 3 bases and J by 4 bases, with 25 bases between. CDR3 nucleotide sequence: TGCAGCGTTGAGGGGGGAACAGGTGAACTTGGGAGGTACGAGCAGTACTTC. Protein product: CSVEGGTGELGRYEQYF.

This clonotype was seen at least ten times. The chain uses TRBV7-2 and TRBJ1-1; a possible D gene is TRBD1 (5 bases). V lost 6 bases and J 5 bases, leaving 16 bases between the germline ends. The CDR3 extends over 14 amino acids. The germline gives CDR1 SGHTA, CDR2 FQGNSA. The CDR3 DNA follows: TGTGCCAGCAGGAGGGACCGGGAGGAGACTGAAGCTTTCTTT. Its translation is CASRRDREETEAFF.

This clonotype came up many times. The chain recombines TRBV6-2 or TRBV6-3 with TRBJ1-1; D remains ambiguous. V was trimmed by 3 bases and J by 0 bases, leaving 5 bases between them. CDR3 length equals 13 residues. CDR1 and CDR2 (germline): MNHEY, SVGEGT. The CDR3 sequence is CASSYSLNTEAFF. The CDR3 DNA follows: TGTGCCAGCAGTTATAGCTTGAACACTGAAGCTTTCTTT.

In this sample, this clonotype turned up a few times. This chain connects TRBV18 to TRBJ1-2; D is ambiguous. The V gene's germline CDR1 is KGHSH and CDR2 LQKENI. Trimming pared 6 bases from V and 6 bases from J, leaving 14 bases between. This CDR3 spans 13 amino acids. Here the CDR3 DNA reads TGTGCCAGCTCGGACCAGAACGGGAATGGCTACACCTTC. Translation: CASSDQNGNGYTF.

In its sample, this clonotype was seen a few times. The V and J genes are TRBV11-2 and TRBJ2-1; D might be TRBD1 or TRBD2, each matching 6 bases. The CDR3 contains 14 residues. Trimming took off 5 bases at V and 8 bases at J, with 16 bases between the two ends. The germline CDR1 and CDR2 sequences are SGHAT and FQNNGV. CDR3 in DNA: TGTGCCAGCAGCAGGGGGGCCCTTCCGGATGAGCAGTTCTTC. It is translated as CASSRGALPDEQFF.

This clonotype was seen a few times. CDR3: CASSPGLGITGELFF. The CDR3 region has the DNA TGTGCCAGTTCCCCGGGACTAGGAATAACCGGGGAGCTGTTTTTT. V and J are TRBV25-1 and TRBJ2-2; 8 nucleotides align to TRBD2. Germline V CDR1 and CDR2: MGHDK, SYGVNS. V dropped 9 bases and J dropped 5; count of bases not matched to a gene: 11. The CDR3 sequence is 15 residues long.

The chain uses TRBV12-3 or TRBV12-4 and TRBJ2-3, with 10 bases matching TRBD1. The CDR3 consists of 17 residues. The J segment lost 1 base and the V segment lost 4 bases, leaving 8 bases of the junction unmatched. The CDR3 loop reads CASSSRTGGRGTDTQYF. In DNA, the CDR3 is TGTGCCAGCAGTTCCCGGACAGGGGGGAGAGGCACAGATACGCAGTATTTT.

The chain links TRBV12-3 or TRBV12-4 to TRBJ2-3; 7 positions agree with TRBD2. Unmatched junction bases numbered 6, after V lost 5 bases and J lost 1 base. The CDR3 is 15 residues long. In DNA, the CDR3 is TGTGCCAGCAGTCTTCGGGAGGAGGGCACAGATACGCAGTATTTT. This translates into CASSLREEGTDTQYF.

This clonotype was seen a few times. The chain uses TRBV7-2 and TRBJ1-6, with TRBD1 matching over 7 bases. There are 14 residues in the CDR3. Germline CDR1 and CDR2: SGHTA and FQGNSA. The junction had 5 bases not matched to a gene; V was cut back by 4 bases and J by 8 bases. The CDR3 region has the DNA TGTGCCAGCAGCTCCAGGGGGATGGATTCACCCCTCCACTTT. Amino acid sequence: CASSSRGMDSPLHF. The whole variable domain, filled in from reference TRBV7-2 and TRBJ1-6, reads GAGVSQSPSNKVTEKGKDVELRCDPISGHTALYWYRQSLGQGLEFLIYFQGNSAPDKSGLPSDRFSAERTGGSVSTLTIQRTQQEDSAVYLCASSSRGMDSPLHFGNGTRLTVT.

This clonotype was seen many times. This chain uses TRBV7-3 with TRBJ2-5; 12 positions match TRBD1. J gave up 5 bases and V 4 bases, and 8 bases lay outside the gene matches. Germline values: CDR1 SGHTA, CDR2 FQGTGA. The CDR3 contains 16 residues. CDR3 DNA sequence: TGTGCCAGCAGCTCGTCGGGACAGGGGGCATGGGAGACCCAGTACTTC. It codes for CASSSSGQGAWETQYF. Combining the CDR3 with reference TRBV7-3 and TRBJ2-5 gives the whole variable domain GAGVSQTPSNKVTEKGKYVELRCDPISGHTALYWYRQSLGQGPEFLIYFQGTGAADDSGLPNDRFFAVRPEGSVSTLKIQRTERGDSAVYLCASSSSGQGAWETQYFGPGTRLLVL.

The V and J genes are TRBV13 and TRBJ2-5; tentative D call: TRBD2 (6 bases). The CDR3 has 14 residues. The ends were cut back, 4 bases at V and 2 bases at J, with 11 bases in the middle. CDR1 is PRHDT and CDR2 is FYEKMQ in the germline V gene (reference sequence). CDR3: CASSSGTSQETQYF. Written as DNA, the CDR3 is TGTGCCAGCAGCTCCGGGACTTCGCAAGAGACCCAGTACTTC.

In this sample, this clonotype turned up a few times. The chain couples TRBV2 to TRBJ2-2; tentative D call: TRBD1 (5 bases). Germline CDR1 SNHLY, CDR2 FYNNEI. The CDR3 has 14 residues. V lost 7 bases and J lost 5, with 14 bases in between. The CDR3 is CASKEGEGTGELFF. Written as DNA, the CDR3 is TGTGCCAGCAAAGAAGGGGAAGGGACCGGGGAGCTGTTTTTT.

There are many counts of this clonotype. The CDR3 spells CASSLSLYGYTF. As DNA, the CDR3 is TGTGCCAGCAGTTTATCCCTCTATGGCTACACCTTC. V usage is TRBV28 and J usage is TRBJ1-2; D not certain. CDR3 size: 12 residues. The germline CDR1 and CDR2 sequences are MDHEN and SYDVKM. V was shortened by 1 base and J by 4 bases, with 4 bases between the two germline ends.

The CDR3 coding sequence is TGTGCCACCAGCACACGGGACCGTCCTCGGAATGAGCAGTTCTTC. It specifies CATSTRDRPRNEQFF. This rearrangement joins TRBV15 to TRBJ2-1, with D perhaps matching TRBD1 or TRBD2 (5 bases each). Germline loops: CDR1 LNHNV, CDR2 YYDKDF (reference sequence). V was cut by 4 bases and J by 7 bases, with 17 bases left in between. The CDR3 is made up of 15 amino acids.

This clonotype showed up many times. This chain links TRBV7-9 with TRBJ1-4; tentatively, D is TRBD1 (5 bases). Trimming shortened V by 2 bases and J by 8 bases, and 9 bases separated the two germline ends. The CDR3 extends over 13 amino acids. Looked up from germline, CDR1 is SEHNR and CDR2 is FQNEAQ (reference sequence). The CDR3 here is CASSLFGGEKLFF. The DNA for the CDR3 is TGTGCCAGCAGCTTATTCGGGGGAGAAAAACTGTTTTTT.

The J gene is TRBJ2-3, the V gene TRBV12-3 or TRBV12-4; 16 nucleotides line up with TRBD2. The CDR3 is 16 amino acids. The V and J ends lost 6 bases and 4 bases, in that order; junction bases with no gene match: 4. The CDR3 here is CASSSGLAGGSDTQYF. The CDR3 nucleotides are TGTGCCAGCAGCTCGGGACTAGCGGGAGGGTCAGATACGCAGTATTTT.

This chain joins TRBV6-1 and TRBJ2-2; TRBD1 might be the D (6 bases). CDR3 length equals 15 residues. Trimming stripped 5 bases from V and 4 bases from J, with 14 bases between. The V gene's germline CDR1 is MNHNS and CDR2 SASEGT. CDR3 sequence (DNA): TGTGCCAGCAGTAGGACAACAGGGTTCACCGGGGAGCTGTTTTTT. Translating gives CASSRTTGFTGELFF.

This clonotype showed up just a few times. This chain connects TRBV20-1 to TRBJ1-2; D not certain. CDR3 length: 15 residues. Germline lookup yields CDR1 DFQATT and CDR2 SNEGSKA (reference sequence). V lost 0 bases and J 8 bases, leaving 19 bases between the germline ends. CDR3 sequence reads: CSARDVEGLSYGYTF. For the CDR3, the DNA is TGCAGTGCTAGAGATGTCGAGGGATTATCGTACGGCTACACCTTC.

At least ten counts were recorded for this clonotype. For the CDR3, the DNA is TGTGCCACCCAGAACCGGGATCAGCCCCAGCATTTT. Translated: CATQNRDQPQHF. The chain couples TRBV2 to TRBJ1-5; D not resolved. The germline CDR1 and CDR2 sequences are SNHLY and FYNNEI. Between the trimmed V and J ends, which lost 10 bases and 5 bases, there was a span of 12 bases. The CDR3 loop spans 12 amino acids.

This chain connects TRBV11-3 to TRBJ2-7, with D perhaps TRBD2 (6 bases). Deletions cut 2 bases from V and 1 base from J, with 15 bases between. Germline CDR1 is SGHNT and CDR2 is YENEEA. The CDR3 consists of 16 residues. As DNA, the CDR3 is TGTGCCAGCAGCTTAAGAGGAGGGCAGGGTTCCTACGAGCAGTACTTC. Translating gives CASSLRGGQGSYEQYF.